This T cell receptor (beta chain) was retrieved from a study of shared clonotypes between healthy human individuals. The CDR3 length is 17 residues. After removal of 6 bases from V and 4 bases from J, the junction contained 13 bases not matched to a gene. CDR1 and CDR2 (germline): MNHEY, SMNVEV (reference sequence). General observations from the study: The authors sampled blood alone, and tissue repertoires likely differ.

With regard to this clone: Its target is unknown.

Only in-frame clones appear in the TCRdb table, and some are missing; sequencing was by immunoSEQ multiplex PCR. The sample consists of over a million clones, 95% to 99% of them appearing once. The chain links TRBV27 to TRBJ2-7, with 12 bases matching TRBD2. This receptor was obtained from a man younger than 45 in good health. The material sequenced was naive CD4+ T cells sorted from blood. The subset is: CD45RA+ positively selected. The CDR3 bases are TGTGCCAGCAGCCCGCCGGTGAGACTAGCGGGAGTTTACGAGCAGTACTTC. Translation: CASSPPVRLAGVYEQYF.